This T cell receptor beta chain was observed in a study of neurological immune-mediated disorders (dated by TCRdb to between 2018 and 2020). Describing the broader study: Peripheral blood TCR-beta repertoires from patients with HTLV-I-associated myelopathy (HAM/TSP), patients with multiple sclerosis, and healthy controls were compared in the study using UMI-based sequencing. The 90 to 110 TCR-beta libraries included longitudinal samples, technical triplicates and paired sorted CD4+ and CD8+ T-cell subsets alongside PBMC samples. The cohort was made up of some 70 subjects, consisting of about 14 HAM/TSP patients, some 35 multiple sclerosis patients and roughly 20 healthy controls. What the work shows at the level of the full study, not this receptor alone: TCR clonal expansion was highest in HAM/TSP patients and lowest in MS patients, with MS patients falling below even healthy controls. Across subjects, expanded clones never shared an identical CDR3 amino acid sequence, which suggests that the TCR-beta repertoires in every group were private.

The healthy controls were volunteers from blood banks in Maryland, USA. For unsorted PBMC libraries, 2 million PBMCs were used after storage in RNAlater at -80 degrees C until RNA extraction. PBMCs were separated from peripheral blood using Ficoll-Hypaque density gradient centrifugation and then cryopreserved in liquid nitrogen. The sample holds many counts of this clonotype. Its cognate antigen has yet to be identified. There are no base qualities to consult, and no much larger clone falls within one base. Taken from cysteine to phenylalanine, the CDR3 has 12 residues. Only the CDR3 DNA stays, 36 bases, in frame from base 1. The V and J ends are trimmed by 3 bases and 5 bases, leaving 7 bases between them. CDR1 SGHTA and CDR2 FQGNSA were looked up in the germline V gene. To synthesize cDNA, template-switch 5'RACE was performed with a primer carrying a 10-nucleotide random unique molecular identifier so that each TCR transcript was tagged. Over 180 million TCR-beta sequences, covering 15-18 subjects, were produced in each sequencing run. The RNeasy kit was used to extract total RNA. Using the KAPA Real-time Library Amplification kit, TCR-beta VDJ regions were amplified with primers for the TCR constant region and the 5'RACE anchor. A first PCR added sample indexes and Illumina adaptors, and a second PCR then raised library yield. After Ampure bead purification, the roughly 650 bp TCR product was size-selected on a 2% E-gel SizeSelection system. Before pooling, libraries had their quality checked on a Bioanalyzer, their concentration measured with Qubit, and their quantity determined with the Kapa Library Quantification kit. Libraries were sequenced paired-end 2 x 150 bp on an Illumina HiSeq 2500. To increase sequence diversity, about 24-32% phiX was spiked into each library pool. In the original analysis: The quality-filtered reads were processed with the UMI-based MiGEC pipeline, whose error correction step removed more than 85% of the raw TCR sequences. IMGT germline references were used for aligning VDJ genes, and each clonotype was defined as a unique CDR3 amino acid sequence together with its V-J genes. Clonal expansion, Shannon diversity and CDR3 relatedness were evaluated with VDJtools (CalcPairwiseDistances, ClusterSamples), while phylogenetic trees were built in CLCbio workbench. Using coefficient-of-variation modelling across technical triplicates, the study counted a clone as expanded if it had at least 8 unique UMIs. TCRdb cleaned the public reads at Q25 with fastp, built clones with MiXCR and kept in-frame beta chains. Entries are consolidated by CDR3 protein sequence, retaining the most common genes and DNA. These V and J calls originate from TCRdb's pipeline instead of the authors' own analysis. This sample holds about 84,000 distinct CDR3 sequences; about a tenth were observed only once. About 2% of the sample rests with the top ten.

The sample was PBMCs. This TCR derives from a middle-aged man in good health. The chain uses TRBV7-2 and TRBJ1-1, with no D gene named confidently. The bases read TGTGCCAGCAGCTTTAGGAAGACTGAAGCTTTCTTT. Its translation is CASSFRKTEAFF. The full variable domain, with segments outside the CDR3 supplied by the reference TRBV7-2 and TRBJ1-1 proteins, appears as GAGVSQSPSNKVTEKGKDVELRCDPISGHTALYWYRQSLGQGLEFLIYFQGNSAPDKSGLPSDRFSAERTGGSVSTLTIQRTQQEDSAVYLCASSFRKTEAFFGQGTRLTVV.